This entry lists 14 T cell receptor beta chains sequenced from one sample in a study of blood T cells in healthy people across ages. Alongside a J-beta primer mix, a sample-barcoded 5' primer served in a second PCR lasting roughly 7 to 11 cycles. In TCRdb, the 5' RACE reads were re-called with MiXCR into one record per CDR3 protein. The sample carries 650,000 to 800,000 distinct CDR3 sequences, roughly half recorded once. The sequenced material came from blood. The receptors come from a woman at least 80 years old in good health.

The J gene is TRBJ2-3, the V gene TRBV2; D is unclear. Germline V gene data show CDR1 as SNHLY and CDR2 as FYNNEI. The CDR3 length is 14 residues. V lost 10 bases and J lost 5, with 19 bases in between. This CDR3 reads CAIALVGSGDTQYF. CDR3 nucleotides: TGTGCCATCGCCCTCGTCGGATCGGGAGATACGCAGTATTTT. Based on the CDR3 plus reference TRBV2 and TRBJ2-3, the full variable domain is EPEVTQTPSHQVTQMGQEVILRCVPISNHLYFYWYRQILGQKVEFLVSFYNNEISEKSEIFDDQFSVERPDGSNFTLKIRSTKLEDSAMYFCAIALVGSGDTQYFGPGTRLTVL.

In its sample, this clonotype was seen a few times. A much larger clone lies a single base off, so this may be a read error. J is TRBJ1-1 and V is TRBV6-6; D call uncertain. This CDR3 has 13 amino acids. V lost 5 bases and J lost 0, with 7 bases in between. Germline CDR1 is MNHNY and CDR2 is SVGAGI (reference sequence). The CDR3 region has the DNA TGTGCCAGCAGTCGATTTATGAACACTGAAGCTTTCTTT. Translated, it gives CASSRFMNTEAFF.

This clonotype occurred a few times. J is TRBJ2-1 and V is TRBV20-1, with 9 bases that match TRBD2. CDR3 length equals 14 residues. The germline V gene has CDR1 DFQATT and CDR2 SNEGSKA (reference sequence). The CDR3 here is CKVSGSSRYNEQFF. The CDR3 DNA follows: TGCAAGGTTAGCGGGAGCTCAAGATACAATGAGCAGTTCTTC.

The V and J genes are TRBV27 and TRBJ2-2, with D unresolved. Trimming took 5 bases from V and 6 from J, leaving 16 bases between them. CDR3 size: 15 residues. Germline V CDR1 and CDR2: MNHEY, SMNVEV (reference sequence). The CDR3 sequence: CASSPKSGAAGELFF. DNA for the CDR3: TGTGCCAGCAGTCCCAAATCTGGAGCAGCCGGGGAGCTGTTTTTT.

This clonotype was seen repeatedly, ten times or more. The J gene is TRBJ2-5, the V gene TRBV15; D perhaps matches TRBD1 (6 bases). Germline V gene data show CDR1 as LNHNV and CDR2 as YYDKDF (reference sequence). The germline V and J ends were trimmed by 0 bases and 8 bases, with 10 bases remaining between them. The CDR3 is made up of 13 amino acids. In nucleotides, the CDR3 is TGTGCCACCAGCAGAGATGACAGGAAAACCCAGTACTTC. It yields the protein CATSRDDRKTQYF.

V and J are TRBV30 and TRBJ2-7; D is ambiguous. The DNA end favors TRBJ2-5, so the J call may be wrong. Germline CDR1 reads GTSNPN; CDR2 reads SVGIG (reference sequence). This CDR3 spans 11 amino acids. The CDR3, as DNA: TGTGCCGGAAGTGGCCCAGAGACCCAGTACTTC. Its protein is CAGSGPETQYF.

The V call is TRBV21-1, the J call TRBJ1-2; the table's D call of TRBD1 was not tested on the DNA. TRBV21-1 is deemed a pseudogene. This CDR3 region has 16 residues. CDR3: CASSTPGTGINYGYTF. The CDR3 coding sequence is TGTGCCAGCAGCACCCCCGGGACAGGAATTAACTATGGCTACACCTTC.

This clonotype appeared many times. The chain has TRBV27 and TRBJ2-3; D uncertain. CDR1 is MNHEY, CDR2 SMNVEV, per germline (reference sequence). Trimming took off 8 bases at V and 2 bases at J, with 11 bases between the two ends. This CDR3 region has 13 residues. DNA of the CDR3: TGTGCCAGCGGGTTTTGGACCACAGATACGCAGTATTTT. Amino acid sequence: CASGFWTTDTQYF.

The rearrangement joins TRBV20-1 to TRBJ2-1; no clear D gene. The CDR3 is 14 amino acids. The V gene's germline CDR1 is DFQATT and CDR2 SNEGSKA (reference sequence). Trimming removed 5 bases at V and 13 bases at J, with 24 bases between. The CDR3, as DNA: TGCAGTGCTTTTAGCACGGTGGGCTCTAGAATTCAGTTCTTC. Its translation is CSAFSTVGSRIQFF.

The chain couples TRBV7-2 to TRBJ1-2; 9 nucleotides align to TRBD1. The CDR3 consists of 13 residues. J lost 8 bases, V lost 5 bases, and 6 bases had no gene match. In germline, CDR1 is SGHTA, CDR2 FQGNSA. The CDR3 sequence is CASSRGQGGGYTF. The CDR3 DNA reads TGTGCCAGCAGCCGGGGACAGGGTGGGGGCTACACCTTC. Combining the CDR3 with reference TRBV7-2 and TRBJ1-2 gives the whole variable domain GAGVSQSPSNKVTEKGKDVELRCDPISGHTALYWYRQSLGQGLEFLIYFQGNSAPDKSGLPSDRFSAERTGGSVSTLTIQRTQQEDSAVYLCASSRGQGGGYTFGSGTRLTVV.

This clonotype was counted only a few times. In nucleotides, the CDR3 is TGTGCCAGCAGTGAACGTACCGTCGGTGGCTACACCTTC. This gives the protein CASSERTVGGYTF. The V call is TRBV2, the J call TRBJ1-2; D remains unclear. This CDR3 is 13 amino acids long. Trimming took 2 bases from V and 7 from J, leaving 11 bases between them. Per the germline V gene, CDR1 is SNHLY and CDR2 is FYNNEI.

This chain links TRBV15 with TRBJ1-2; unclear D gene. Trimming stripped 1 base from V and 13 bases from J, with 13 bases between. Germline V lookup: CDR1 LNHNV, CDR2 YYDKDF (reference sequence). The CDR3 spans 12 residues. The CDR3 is CATSRVAGGLTF. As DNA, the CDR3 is TGTGCCACCAGCAGAGTGGCTGGAGGGCTCACCTTC.

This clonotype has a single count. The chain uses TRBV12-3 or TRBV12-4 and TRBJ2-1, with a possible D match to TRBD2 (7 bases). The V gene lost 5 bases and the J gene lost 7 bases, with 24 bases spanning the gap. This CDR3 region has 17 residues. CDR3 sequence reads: CASSGIRGGNSGNEQFF. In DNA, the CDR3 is TGTGCCAGCAGTGGAATTAGGGGGGGAAATTCTGGGAATGAGCAGTTCTTC.

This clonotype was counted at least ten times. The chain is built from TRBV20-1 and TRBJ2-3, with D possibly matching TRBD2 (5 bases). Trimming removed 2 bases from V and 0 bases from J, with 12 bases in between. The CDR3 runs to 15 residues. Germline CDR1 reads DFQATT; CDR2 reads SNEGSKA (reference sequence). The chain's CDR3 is CSARPIAPSTDTQYF. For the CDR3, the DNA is TGCAGTGCTAGACCCATAGCGCCGAGCACAGATACGCAGTATTTT.